This T cell receptor beta chain stems from a study of blood T cell repertoires in COVID-19. This clone appeared once. Trimming shortened V by 5 bases and J by 0 bases, and 11 bases separated the two germline ends. CDR3 length equals 15 residues. Germline lookup yields CDR1 KGHDR and CDR2 SFDVKD. Sequenced by immunoSEQ multiplex PCR; TCRdb stores in-frame clones only, minus some. The sample includes about 40,000 clones, 85% to 90% of them seen just once. The sample comprised peripheral blood. V gene TRBV24-1 combines with J gene TRBJ2-3; D is possibly TRBD2 (5 bases). This clonotype originated in a man over 45 in a cohort sampled during active COVID-19. The CDR3 DNA reads as TGTGCCACCAGTGTTGGGGAGTTCAGCACAGATACGCAGTATTTT. Residues: CATSVGEFSTDTQYF.